This T cell receptor (beta chain) stems from a study of T cell changes during pregnancy in multiple sclerosis. V gave up 2 bases and J gave up 0 bases; unmatched junction bases: 10. The V gene's germline CDR1 is LNHNV and CDR2 YYDKDF (reference sequence). The CDR3 runs 18 residues. Repertoires were generated with immunoSEQ multiplex PCR, while TCRdb's copy carries only in-frame clones and drops some. The sample comprises 38,000 or so clones, 93% of which are singletons, and just over 0.4% rests with the top ten. The source was CD4+ T cells from peripheral blood mononuclear cells, collected in the first trimester of pregnancy. The TCR sequence derives from a female donor with multiple sclerosis, enrolled in a pregnancy study. This chain joins TRBV15 and TRBJ1-3; TRBD1 matches 7 bases. CDR3 DNA sequence: TGTGCCACCAGCAGAAGGACAGGACCCTCGAACTCTGGAAACACCATATATTTT. Translation gives CATSRRTGPSNSGNTIYF.